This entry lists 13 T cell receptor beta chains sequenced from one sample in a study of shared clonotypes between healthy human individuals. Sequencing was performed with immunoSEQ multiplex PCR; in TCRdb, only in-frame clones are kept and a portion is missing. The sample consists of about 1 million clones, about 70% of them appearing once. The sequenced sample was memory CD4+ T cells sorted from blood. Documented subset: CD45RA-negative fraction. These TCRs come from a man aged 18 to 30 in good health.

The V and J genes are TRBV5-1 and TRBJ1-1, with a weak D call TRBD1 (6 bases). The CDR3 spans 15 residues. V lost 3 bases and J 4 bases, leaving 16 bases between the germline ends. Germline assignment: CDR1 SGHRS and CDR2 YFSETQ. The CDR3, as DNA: TGCGCCAGCAGCTCGGCTGCACAGGGAGGCACTGAAGCTTTCTTT. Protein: CASSSAAQGGTEAFF.

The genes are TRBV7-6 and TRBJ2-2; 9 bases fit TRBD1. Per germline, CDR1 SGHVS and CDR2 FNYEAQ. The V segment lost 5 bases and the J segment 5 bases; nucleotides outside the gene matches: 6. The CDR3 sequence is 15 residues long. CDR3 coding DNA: TGTGCCAGCAGCCAAGGGGACAGGGTAACCGGGGAGCTGTTTTTT. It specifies CASSQGDRVTGELFF.

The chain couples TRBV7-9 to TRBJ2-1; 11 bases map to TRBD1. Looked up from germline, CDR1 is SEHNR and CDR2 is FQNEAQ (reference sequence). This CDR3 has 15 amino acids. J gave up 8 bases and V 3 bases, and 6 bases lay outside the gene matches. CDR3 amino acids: CASSLGQGDGDEQFF. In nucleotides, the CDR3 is TGTGCCAGCAGCTTGGGACAGGGGGACGGTGATGAGCAGTTCTTC.

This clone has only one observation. CDR3 sequence: CASSLQYTEAFF. The CDR3 nucleotides are TGTGCCAGCAGTCTACAATACACTGAAGCTTTCTTT. V gene TRBV5-8 combines with J gene TRBJ1-1; D remains ambiguous. Trimming shortened V by 5 bases and J by 3 bases, and 8 bases separated the two germline ends. CDR1 is SGHTS, CDR2 YDEGEE, per germline. This CDR3 spans 12 amino acids.

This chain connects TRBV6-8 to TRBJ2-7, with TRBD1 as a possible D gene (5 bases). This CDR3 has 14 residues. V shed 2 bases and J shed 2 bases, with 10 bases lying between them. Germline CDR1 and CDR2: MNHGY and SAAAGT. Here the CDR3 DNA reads TGTGCCAGCAGTTACCGGCCAGGGACCTACGAGCAGTACTTC. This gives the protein CASSYRPGTYEQYF.

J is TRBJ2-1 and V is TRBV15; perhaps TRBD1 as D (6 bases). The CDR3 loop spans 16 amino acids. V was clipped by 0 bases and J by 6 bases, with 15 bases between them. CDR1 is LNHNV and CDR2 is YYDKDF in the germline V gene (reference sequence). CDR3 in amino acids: CATSRDVPGVGNEQFF. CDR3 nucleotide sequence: TGTGCCACCAGCAGAGATGTGCCAGGGGTAGGCAATGAGCAGTTCTTC. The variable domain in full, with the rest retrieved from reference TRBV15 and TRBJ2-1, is DAMVIQNPRYQVTQFGKPVTLSCSQTLNHNVMYWYQQKSSQAPKLLFHYYDKDFNNEADTPDNFQSRRPNTSFCFLDIRSPGLGDTAMYLCATSRDVPGVGNEQFFGPGTRLTVL.

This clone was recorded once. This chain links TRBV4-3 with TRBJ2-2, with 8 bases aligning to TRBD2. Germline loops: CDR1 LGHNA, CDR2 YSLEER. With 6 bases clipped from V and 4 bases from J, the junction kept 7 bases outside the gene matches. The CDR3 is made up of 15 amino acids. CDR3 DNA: TGCGCCAGCAGGCGGGGGGAAGGAACCACCGGGGAGCTGTTTTTT. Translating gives CASRRGEGTTGELFF.

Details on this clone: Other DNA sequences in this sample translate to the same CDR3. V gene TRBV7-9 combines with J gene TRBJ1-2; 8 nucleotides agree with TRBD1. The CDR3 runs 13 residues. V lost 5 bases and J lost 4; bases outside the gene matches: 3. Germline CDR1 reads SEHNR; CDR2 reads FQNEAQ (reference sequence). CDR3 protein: CASSPGTGYGYTF. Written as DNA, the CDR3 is TGTGCCAGCAGCCCAGGGACAGGCTATGGCTACACCTTC. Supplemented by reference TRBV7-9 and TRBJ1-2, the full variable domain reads DTGVSQNPRHKITKRGQNVTFRCDPISEHNRLYWYRQTLGQGPEFLTYFQNEAQLEKSRLLSDRFSAERPKGSFSTLEIQRTEQGDSAMYLCASSPGTGYGYTFGSGTRLTVV.

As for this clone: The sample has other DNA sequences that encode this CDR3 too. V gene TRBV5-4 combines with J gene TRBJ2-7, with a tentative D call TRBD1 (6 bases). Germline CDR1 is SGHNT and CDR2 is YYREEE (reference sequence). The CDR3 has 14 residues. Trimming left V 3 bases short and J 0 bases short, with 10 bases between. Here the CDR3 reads CASSSQGYSYEQYF. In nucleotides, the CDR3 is TGTGCCAGCAGCTCACAGGGTTACTCCTACGAGCAGTACTTC.

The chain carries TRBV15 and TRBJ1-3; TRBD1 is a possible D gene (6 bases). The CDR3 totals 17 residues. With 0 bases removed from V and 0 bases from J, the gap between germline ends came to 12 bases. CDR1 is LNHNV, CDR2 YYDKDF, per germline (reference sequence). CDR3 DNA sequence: TGTGCCACCAGCAGAGATTCAGGGGCCCGCTCTGGAAACACCATATATTTT. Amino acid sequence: CATSRDSGARSGNTIYF. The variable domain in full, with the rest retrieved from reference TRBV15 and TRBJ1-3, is DAMVIQNPRYQVTQFGKPVTLSCSQTLNHNVMYWYQQKSSQAPKLLFHYYDKDFNNEADTPDNFQSRRPNTSFCFLDIRSPGLGDTAMYLCATSRDSGARSGNTIYFGEGSWLTVV.

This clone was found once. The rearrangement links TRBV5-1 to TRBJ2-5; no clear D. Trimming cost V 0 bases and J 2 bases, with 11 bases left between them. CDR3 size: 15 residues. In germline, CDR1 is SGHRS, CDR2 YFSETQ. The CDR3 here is CASSLEAPAQETQYF. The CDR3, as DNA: TGCGCCAGCAGCTTGGAGGCCCCAGCTCAAGAGACCCAGTACTTC.

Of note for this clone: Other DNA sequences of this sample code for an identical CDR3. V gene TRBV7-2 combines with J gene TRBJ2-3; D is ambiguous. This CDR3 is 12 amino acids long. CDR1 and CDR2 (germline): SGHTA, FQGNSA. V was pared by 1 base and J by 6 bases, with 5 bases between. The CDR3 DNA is TGTGCCAGCAGCTTAGATACGGATACGCAGTATTTT. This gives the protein CASSLDTDTQYF.

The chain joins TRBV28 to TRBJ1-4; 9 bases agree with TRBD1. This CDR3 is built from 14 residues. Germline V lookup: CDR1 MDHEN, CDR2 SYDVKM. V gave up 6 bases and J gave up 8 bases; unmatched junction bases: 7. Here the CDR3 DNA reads TGTGCCAGCAGCTCCGGACAGGGGAAGGAAAAACTGTTTTTT. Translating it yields CASSSGQGKEKLFF.